The T cell receptor beta chain described here comes from a study of blood T cell repertoires in COVID-19. In the study overall: The origin of the acute and convalescent COVID-19 samples was the United States, Italy and Spain. The cDNA or gDNA used as material had been derived from T cells, B-cell-depleted T cells, or PBMCs.

In Seattle, patients joined the study during active infection and were tracked longitudinally. The CDR3 covers 15 residues. The V gene's germline CDR1 is MNHEY and CDR2 SVGAGI. After removal of 6 bases from V and 5 bases from J, the junction contained 8 bases not matched to a gene. As processed by the authors: Estimation of nucleated cell counts relied on the amplification of reference gene primers. Sequenced by immunoSEQ multiplex PCR; TCRdb stores in-frame clones only, minus some. V, J and clone size are those of that table, while D and trimming were read from the DNA. This table has some 270,000 clones, 86% appearing once.

The genes are TRBV6-5 and TRBJ1-4; TRBD1 agrees at 8 bases. The sequencing input was peripheral blood. The sequence was obtained from a woman over 75 with COVID-19, enrolled during active disease. DNA of the CDR3: TGTGCCAGCAGGTCGTATACAGGGGGAAATGAAAAACTGTTTTTT. Amino acids: CASRSYTGGNEKLFF.